These T cell receptor beta chains were read from a single sample in a study of blood T cell repertoires in COVID-19. TCRdb's table, derived via immunoSEQ multiplex PCR, lists solely in-frame clones and lacks some. The table lists a few hundred thousand clones, over 75% of them singletons. Sequencing was performed on PBMCs or T cells enriched from blood (not recorded which). The origin of the receptors is a man between 18 and 29 years old who had recovered from COVID-19. CDR3s include the opening cysteine and the closing phenylalanine or tryptophan. A D gene is named only where the DNA matches it firmly. Clone size, where shown, is once, few, many, or a class for clones that have expanded.

d_gene: NA
abundance: once
v_gene: TRBV29-1
j_gene: TRBJ1-1
CDR3nt: TGCAGCGCCGGGGACTCTCAAAACACTGAAGCTTTCTTT
CDR3aa: CSAGDSQNTEAFF

d_gene: NA
abundance: NA
v_gene: TRBV7-9
j_gene: TRBJ2-2
CDR3nt: TGTGCCACCAGACTTTTTGGGCTACGGAAGGACACCGGGGAGCTGTTTTTT
CDR3aa: CATRLFGLRKDTGELFF

d_gene: NA
abundance: NA
v_gene: TRBV5-1
j_gene: TRBJ2-7
CDR3nt: TGCGCCAGCAGCTTGTGGCAGGGGGGAGACGAGCAGTACTTC
CDR3aa: CASSLWQGGDEQYF

d_gene: TRBD1
abundance: NA
v_gene: TRBV19
j_gene: TRBJ2-5
CDR3nt: TGTGCCAGTAGTATTAACAGGGGGCTATCAATGGAGACCCAGTACTTC
CDR3aa: CASSINRGLSMETQYF

d_gene: TRBD1
abundance: NA
v_gene: TRBV3-1/TRBV3-2
j_gene: TRBJ1-3
CDR3nt: TGTGCCAGCAGCACAGGGGACTCTGGAAACACCATATATTTT
CDR3aa: CASSTGDSGNTIYF

d_gene: NA
abundance: few
v_gene: TRBV25-1
j_gene: TRBJ2-2
CDR3nt: TGTGCCAGCAGTGCAGGGGTGAACACCGGGGAGCTGTTTTTT
CDR3aa: CASSAGVNTGELFF

d_gene: TRBD1
abundance: NA
v_gene: TRBV6-5
j_gene: TRBJ2-7
CDR3nt: TGTGCCAGCAGTTACTCCGGGACAGGGATCTACGAGCAGTACTTC
CDR3aa: CASSYSGTGIYEQYF

d_gene: TRBD2
abundance: NA
v_gene: TRBV24-1
j_gene: TRBJ2-3
CDR3nt: TGTGCCACCAGTGGACCTAGCGGGAGCGTGGGAGATACGCAGTATTTT
CDR3aa: CATSGPSGSVGDTQYF

d_gene: TRBD1
abundance: NA
v_gene: TRBV6-5
j_gene: TRBJ1-1
CDR3nt: TGTGCCAGCAGTCACCTGACAGGGGTTAACACTGAAGCTTTCTTT
CDR3aa: CASSHLTGVNTEAFF

d_gene: NA
abundance: NA
v_gene: TRBV11-2
j_gene: TRBJ1-2
CDR3nt: TGTGCCAGCAGCTTAGGACGGAGCAACTATGGCTACACCTTC
CDR3aa: CASSLGRSNYGYTF

d_gene: TRBD1
abundance: NA
v_gene: TRBV19
j_gene: TRBJ1-1
CDR3nt: TGTGCCAGTAGTATCGACCCCCGGGACAGGGGGAACACTGAAGCTTTCTTT
CDR3aa: CASSIDPRDRGNTEAFF